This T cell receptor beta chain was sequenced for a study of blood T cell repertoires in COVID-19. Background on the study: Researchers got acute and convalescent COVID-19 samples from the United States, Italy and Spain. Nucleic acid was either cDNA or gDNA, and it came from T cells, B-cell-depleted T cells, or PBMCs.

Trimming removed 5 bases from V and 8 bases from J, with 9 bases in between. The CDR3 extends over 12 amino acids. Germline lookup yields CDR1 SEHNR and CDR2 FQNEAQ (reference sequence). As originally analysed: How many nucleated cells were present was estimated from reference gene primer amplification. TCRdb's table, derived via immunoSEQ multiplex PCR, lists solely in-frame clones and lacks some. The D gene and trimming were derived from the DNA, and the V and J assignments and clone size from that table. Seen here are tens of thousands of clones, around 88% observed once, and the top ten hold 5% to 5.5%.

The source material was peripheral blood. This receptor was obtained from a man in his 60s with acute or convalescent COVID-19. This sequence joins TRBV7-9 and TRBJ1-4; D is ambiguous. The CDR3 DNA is TGTGCCAGCAGCCTACGCACGGAAAAACTGTTTTTT. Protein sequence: CASSLRTEKLFF.